This passage covers 14 T cell receptor beta chains from one sample sequenced in a study of blood T cells in healthy people across ages. It was with a sample-barcoded 5' primer and a J-beta primer mix that a second PCR of roughly 6 to 12 cycles was run. Via MiXCR, TCRdb re-called the 5' RACE reads, giving one row per CDR3 protein. The sample has about 650,000 distinct CDR3 sequences, over 40% seen once. Sequenced material: blood. These receptors were obtained from an elderly woman in good health.

J is TRBJ2-7 and V is TRBV7-9; 8 bases align to TRBD2. The CDR3 extends over 15 amino acids. Losses at the gene ends were 3 bases for V and 5 bases for J; bases not matched to a gene: 9. Germline lookup yields CDR1 SEHNR and CDR2 FQNEAQ (reference sequence). Written as DNA, the CDR3 is TGTGCCAGCAGCTTGTTAGCGGGACCCCTAAACGAGCAGTACTTC. It yields the protein CASSLLAGPLNEQYF.

With regard to this clonotype: The junction shows a germline mismatch at one end, possibly a read error. This chain uses TRBV5-1 with TRBJ2-1; D is ambiguous. CDR3 length: 15 residues. Germline CDR1 reads SGHRS; CDR2 reads YFSETQ. The CDR3 reads CTSSLDVDSYNEQFF. The CDR3 bases are TGCACCAGCAGCTTGGACGTTGACTCCTACAATGAGCAGTTCTTC.

This chain links TRBV9 with TRBJ1-2; 7 bases align to TRBD1. Germline CDR1 SGDLS, CDR2 YYNGEE. The CDR3 has 15 amino acids. J lost 3 bases, V lost 0 bases, and 5 bases had no gene match. Written as DNA, the CDR3 is TGTGCCAGCAGCGTAGAGCAGGGGGGTGACTATGGCTACACCTTC. Its translation is CASSVEQGGDYGYTF.

A few counts support this clonotype. A clone one base away is much larger, so this may be a read error. The chain uses TRBV7-8 and TRBJ2-7; possible D gene TRBD1, 5 bases. V lost 1 base, J lost 10 bases, and 14 bases lay in between. The V gene's germline CDR1 is SGHVS and CDR2 FQNEAQ. This CDR3 comprises 13 residues. CDR3 nucleotides: TGTGCCAGCAGCTTAGATGGGCAAGGGGATCAGTACTTC. Its translation: CASSLDGQGDQYF.

There are many counts of this clonotype. The chain carries TRBV5-6 and TRBJ2-5; TRBD2 is a possible D gene (6 bases). V was trimmed by 10 bases and J by 0 bases, leaving 13 bases between them. CDR3 size: 13 residues. The germline V gene encodes CDR1 SGHDT and CDR2 YYEEEE. The CDR3 spells CASGDPYQETQYF. CDR3 DNA: TGTGCCTCGGGGGATCCGTACCAAGAGACCCAGTACTTC.

At least ten counts were recorded for this clonotype. The chain employs TRBV29-1 and TRBJ2-5; D gene ambiguous. The CDR3 spans 9 residues. V shed 4 bases and J shed 7 bases, with 4 bases lying between them. Germline-derived CDR1 and CDR2 are SQVTM and ANQGSEA. CDR3 amino acids: CSVVGTQYF. The DNA for the CDR3 is TGCAGCGTTGTCGGGACCCAGTACTTC.

This clonotype was picked up many times. The genes are TRBV12-3 or TRBV12-4 and TRBJ2-3; D gene unclear. This CDR3 region has 12 residues. Trimming left V 5 bases short and J 7 bases short, with 10 bases between. The CDR3 is CASSQIGNTQYF. The CDR3 DNA reads TGTGCCAGCAGTCAAATCGGCAATACGCAGTATTTT.

The gene calls are TRBV7-6 and TRBJ1-6; a weak D match, TRBD1 (6 bases). With 5 bases removed from V and 5 bases from J, the gap between germline ends came to 13 bases. The germline CDR1 and CDR2 sequences are SGHVS and FNYEAQ. This CDR3 spans 15 amino acids. The chain's CDR3 is CASSIRGADNSPLHF. Here the CDR3 DNA reads TGTGCCAGCAGCATAAGGGGGGCAGATAATTCACCCCTCCACTTT. The full variable domain, in which reference TRBV7-6 and TRBJ1-6 provide the parts outside the CDR3, is GAGVSQSPRYKVTKRGQDVALRCDPISGHVSLYWYRQALGQGPEFLTYFNYEAQQDKSGLPNDRFSAERPEGSISTLTIQRTEQRDSAMYRCASSIRGADNSPLHFGNGTRLTVT.

This rearrangement joins TRBV18 to TRBJ2-1; D is undetermined. The J call is uncertain, as TRBJ2-7 better fits the DNA end. Germline-derived CDR1 and CDR2 are KGHSH and LQKENI. This CDR3 is 15 amino acids long. CDR3 loop: CASSRGASTYNEQYF. In DNA, the CDR3 is TGTGCCAGCTCACGGGGTGCCTCAACCTACAATGAGCAGTACTTC.

The chain carries TRBV6-6 and TRBJ1-2, with TRBD1 identical over 10 bases. Trimming removed 7 bases from V and 10 bases from J; junction bases left unmatched: 9. Per the germline V gene, CDR1 is MNHNY and CDR2 is SVGAGI (reference sequence). This CDR3 has 13 amino acids. The chain's CDR3 is CASTTGQGVDYTF. CDR3 nucleotides: TGTGCCAGCACCACTGGACAGGGGGTTGACTACACCTTC.

The chain combines TRBV2 with TRBJ2-5, with 8 bases that match TRBD1. The CDR3 extends over 14 amino acids. Trimming at V came to 7 bases and at J to 4 bases, leaving 8 bases not matched to a gene. The germline gives CDR1 SNHLY, CDR2 FYNNEI. CDR3 in DNA: TGTGCCAGCACAGTGTCAGGGACAGGAGAGACCCAGTACTTC. Its protein product is CASTVSGTGETQYF.

Many counts were recorded for this clonotype. The rearrangement uses TRBV10-3 and TRBJ2-7; 9 bases agree with TRBD1. The CDR3 has 14 residues. V trimming: 6 bases; J trimming: 2 bases; junction bases outside the gene matches: 5. Germline loops: CDR1 ENHRY, CDR2 SYGVKD. Written as DNA, the CDR3 is TGTGCCATCAGGCCCGGACAGGGGCCCTACGAGCAGTACTTC. Translation gives CAIRPGQGPYEQYF.

The gene calls are TRBV7-9 and TRBJ2-5, with D possibly TRBD1 on 5 matching bases. Near its end, the DNA agrees better with TRBJ2-7, so the J call may be wrong. This CDR3 has 15 residues. CDR1 is SEHNR, CDR2 FQNEAQ, per germline (reference sequence). The CDR3, as DNA: TGTGCCAGCAGCTCCATCACCGTGACAGAGTCCGAGCAGTACTTC. Amino acid sequence: CASSSITVTESEQYF.

V is TRBV15 and J is TRBJ2-3, with 9 bases matching TRBD2. The CDR3 contains 18 residues. The trim removed 3 bases at V and 0 bases at J, leaving 10 bases unmatched. Germline loops: CDR1 LNHNV, CDR2 YYDKDF (reference sequence). The CDR3 nucleotides are TGTGCCACCAGCAGGTCAGCGGGGGGACGGACTAGCACAGATACGCAGTATTTT. Protein sequence: CATSRSAGGRTSTDTQYF.